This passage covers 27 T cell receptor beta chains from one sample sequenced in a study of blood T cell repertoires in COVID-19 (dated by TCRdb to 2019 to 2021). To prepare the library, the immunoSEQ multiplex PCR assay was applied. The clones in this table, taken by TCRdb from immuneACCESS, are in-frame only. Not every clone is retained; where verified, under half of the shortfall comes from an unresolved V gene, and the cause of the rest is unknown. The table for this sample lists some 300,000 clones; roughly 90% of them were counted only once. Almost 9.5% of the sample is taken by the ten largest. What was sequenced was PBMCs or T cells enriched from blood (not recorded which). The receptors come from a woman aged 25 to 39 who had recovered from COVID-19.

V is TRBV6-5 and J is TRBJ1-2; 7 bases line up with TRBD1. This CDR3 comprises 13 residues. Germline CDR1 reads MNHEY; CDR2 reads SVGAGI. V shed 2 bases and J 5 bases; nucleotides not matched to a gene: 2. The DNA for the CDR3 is TGTGCCAGCAGTTACCCACAGGGGTATGGCTACACCTTC. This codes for CASSYPQGYGYTF.

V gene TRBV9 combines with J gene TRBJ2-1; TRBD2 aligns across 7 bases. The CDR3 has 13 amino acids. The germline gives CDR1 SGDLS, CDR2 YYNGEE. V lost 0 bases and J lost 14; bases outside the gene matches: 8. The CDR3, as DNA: TGTGCCAGCAGCGTAGGTCTAGCGGATATGGAGTTCTTC. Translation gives CASSVGLADMEFF.

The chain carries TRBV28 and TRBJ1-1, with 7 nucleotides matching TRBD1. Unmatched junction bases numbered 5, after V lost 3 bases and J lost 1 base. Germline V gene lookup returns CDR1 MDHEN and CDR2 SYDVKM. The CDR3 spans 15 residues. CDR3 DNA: TGTGCCAGCAGTTTCATCTACAGGGGGAACACTGAAGCTTTCTTT. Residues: CASSFIYRGNTEAFF.

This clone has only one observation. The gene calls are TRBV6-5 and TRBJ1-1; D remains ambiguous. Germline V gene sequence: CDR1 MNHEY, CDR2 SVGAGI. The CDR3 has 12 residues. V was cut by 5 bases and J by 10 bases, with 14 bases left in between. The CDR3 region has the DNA TGTGCCAGCAGTAACGAAGGGCGGGTAGCTTTCTTT. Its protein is CASSNEGRVAFF.

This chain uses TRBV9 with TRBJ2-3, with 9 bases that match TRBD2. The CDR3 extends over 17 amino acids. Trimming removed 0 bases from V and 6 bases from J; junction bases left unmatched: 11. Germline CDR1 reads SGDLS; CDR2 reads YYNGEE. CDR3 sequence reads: CASSVGRLAALLDTQYF. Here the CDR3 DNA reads TGTGCCAGCAGCGTAGGGCGACTAGCGGCCCTTTTGGATACGCAGTATTTT.

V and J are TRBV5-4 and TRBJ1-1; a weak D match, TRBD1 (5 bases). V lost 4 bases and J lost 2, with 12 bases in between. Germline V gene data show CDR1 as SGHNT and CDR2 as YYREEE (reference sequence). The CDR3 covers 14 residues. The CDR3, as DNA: TGTGCCAGCAGCCCCGCAGGGAAAAACACTGAAGCTTTCTTT. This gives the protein CASSPAGKNTEAFF.

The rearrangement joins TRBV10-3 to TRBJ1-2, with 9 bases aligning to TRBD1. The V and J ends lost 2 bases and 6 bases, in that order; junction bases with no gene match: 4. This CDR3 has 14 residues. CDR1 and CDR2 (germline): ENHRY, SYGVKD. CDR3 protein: CAISEQGQGHGYTF. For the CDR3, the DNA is TGTGCCATCAGTGAGCAGGGACAGGGTCATGGCTACACCTTC.

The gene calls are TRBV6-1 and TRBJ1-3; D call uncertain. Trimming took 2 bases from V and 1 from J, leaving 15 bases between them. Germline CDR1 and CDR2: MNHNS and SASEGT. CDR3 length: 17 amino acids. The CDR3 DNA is TGTGCCAGCAGTGAACCTACCTGGGCGGGGTCTGGAAACACCATATATTTT. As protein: CASSEPTWAGSGNTIYF.

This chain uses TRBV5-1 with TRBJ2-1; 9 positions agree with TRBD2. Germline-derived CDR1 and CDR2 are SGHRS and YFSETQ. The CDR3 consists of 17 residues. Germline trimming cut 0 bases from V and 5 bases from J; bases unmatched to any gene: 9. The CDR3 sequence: CASSLVRGGRVHNEQFF. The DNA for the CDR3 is TGCGCCAGCAGCTTGGTTCGGGGCGGGAGGGTCCACAATGAGCAGTTCTTC.

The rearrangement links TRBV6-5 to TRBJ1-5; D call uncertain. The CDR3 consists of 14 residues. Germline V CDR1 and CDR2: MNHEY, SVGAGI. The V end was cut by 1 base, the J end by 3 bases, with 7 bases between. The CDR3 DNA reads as TGTGCCAGCAGTTACTTAGAAGTCAATCAGCCCCAGCATTTT. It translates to CASSYLEVNQPQHF.

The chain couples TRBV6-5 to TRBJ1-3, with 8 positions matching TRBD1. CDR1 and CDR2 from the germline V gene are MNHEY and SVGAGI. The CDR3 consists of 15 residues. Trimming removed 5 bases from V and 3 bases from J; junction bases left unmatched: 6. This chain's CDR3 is CASSRTGSHGNTIYF. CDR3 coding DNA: TGTGCCAGCAGTCGGACAGGGAGTCATGGAAACACCATATATTTT.

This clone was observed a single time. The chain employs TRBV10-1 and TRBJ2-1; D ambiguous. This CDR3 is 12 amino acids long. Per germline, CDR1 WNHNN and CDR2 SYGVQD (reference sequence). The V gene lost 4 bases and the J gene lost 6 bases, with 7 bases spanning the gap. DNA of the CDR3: TGCGCCAGCAGTGTTGGCAGCAATGAGCAGTTCTTC. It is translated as CASSVGSNEQFF.

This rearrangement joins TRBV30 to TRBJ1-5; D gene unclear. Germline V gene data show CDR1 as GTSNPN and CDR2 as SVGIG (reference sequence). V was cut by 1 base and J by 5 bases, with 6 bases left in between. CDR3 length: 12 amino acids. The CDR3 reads CAWSDGYQPQHF. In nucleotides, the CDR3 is TGTGCCTGGAGTGATGGCTATCAGCCCCAGCATTTT. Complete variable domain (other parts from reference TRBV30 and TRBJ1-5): SQTIHQWPATLVQPVGSPLSLECTVEGTSNPNLYWYRQAAGRGLQLLFYSVGIGQISSEVPQNLSASRPQDRQFILSSKKLLLSDSGFYLCAWSDGYQPQHFGDGTRLSIL.

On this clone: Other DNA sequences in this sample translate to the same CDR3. The CDR3 region is CASSQADYGYTF. The CDR3 DNA reads TGTGCCAGCAGCCAAGCGGACTATGGCTACACCTTC. The J gene is TRBJ1-2, the V gene TRBV4-2, with unresolved D. The CDR3 is made up of 12 amino acids. CDR1 and CDR2 from the germline V gene are LGHNA and YNFKEQ. The V gene lost 1 base and the J gene lost 3 bases, with 3 bases spanning the gap.

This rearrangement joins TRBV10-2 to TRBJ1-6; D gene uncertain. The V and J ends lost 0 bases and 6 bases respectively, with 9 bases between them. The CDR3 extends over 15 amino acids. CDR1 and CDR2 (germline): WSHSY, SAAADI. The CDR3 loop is CASSESRQINSPLHF. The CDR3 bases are TGCGCCAGCAGTGAGTCGAGGCAGATTAATTCACCCCTCCACTTT.

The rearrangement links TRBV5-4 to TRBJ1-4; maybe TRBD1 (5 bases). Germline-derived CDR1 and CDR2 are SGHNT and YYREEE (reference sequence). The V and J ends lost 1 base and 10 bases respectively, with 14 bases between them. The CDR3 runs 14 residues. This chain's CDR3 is CASSLQGSVGKLFF. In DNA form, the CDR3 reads TGTGCCAGCAGCTTGCAGGGTTCAGTCGGAAAACTGTTTTTT.

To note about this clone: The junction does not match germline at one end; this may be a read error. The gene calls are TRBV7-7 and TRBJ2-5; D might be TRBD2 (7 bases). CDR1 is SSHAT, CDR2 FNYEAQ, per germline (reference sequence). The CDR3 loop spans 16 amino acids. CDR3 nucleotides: TGTGCTAGCAGCTTAGGAGGGGGAGGGGCCGAAGAGACCCAGTACTTC. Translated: CASSLGGGGAEETQYF.

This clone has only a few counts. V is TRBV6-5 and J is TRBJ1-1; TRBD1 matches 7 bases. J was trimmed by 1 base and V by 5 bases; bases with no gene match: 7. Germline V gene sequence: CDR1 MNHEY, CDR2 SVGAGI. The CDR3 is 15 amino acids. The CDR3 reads CASSQRGQQNTEAFF. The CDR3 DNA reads TGTGCCAGCAGTCAACGGGGACAGCAGAACACTGAAGCTTTCTTT.

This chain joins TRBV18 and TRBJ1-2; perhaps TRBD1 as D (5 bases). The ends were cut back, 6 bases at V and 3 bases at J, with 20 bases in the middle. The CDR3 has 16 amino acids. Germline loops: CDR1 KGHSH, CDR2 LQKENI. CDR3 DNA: TGTGCCAGCTCTCCATCCCTGGGAGCGGGGCACTATGGCTACACCTTC. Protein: CASSPSLGAGHYGYTF.

Here the CDR3 reads CASSLNLASYEQYF. The DNA of the CDR3 is TGTGCCAGCAGCCTCAATCTGGCCTCCTACGAGCAGTACTTC. V gene TRBV7-2 combines with J gene TRBJ2-7; D gene ambiguous. V lost 5 bases and J lost 0, with 11 bases in between. The germline V gene has CDR1 SGHTA and CDR2 FQGNSA. This CDR3 comprises 14 residues.

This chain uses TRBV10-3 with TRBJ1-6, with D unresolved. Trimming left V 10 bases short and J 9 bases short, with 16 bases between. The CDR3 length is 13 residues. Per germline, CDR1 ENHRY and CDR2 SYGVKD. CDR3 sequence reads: CASGLLSASPLHF. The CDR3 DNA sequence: TGTGCCAGCGGTTTACTGTCGGCTTCACCCCTCCACTTT.

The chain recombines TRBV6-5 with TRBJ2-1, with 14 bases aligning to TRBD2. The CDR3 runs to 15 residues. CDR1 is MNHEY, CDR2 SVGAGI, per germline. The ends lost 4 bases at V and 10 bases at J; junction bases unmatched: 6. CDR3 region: CASSFSTSGRGEQFF. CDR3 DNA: TGTGCCAGCAGTTTTTCGACTAGCGGGAGGGGGGAGCAGTTCTTC.

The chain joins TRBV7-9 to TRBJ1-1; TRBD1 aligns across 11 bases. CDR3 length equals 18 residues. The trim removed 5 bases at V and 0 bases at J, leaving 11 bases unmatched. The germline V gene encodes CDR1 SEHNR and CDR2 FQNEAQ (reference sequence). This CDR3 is CASSPEGDRGSLNTEAFF. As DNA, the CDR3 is TGTGCCAGCAGCCCCGAGGGGGACAGGGGGTCTTTGAACACTGAAGCTTTCTTT.

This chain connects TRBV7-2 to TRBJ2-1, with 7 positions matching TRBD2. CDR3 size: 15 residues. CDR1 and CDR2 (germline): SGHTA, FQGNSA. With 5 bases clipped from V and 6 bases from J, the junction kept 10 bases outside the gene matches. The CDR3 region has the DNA TGTGCCAGCAGCATAAATAGCGGGTTATCCAATGAGCAGTTCTTC. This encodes CASSINSGLSNEQFF.

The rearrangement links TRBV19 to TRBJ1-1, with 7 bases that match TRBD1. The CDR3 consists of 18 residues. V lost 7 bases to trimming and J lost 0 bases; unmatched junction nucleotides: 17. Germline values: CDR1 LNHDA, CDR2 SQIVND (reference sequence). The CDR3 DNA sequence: TGTGCCAGTATCAAAGGGTCCCCCTCCGGGACAGTGAACACTGAAGCTTTCTTT. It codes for CASIKGSPSGTVNTEAFF.

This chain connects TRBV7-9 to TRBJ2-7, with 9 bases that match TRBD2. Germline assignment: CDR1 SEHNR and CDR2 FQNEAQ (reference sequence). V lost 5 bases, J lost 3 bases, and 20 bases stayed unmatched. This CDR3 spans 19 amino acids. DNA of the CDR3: TGTGCCAGCAGCCCCCCCTGGAGGGCGCTGCGGGAGGGTTTCTACGAGCAGTACTTC. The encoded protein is CASSPPWRALREGFYEQYF. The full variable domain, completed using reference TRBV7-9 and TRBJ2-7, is DTGVSQNPRHKITKRGQNVTFRCDPISEHNRLYWYRQTLGQGPEFLTYFQNEAQLEKSRLLSDRFSAERPKGSFSTLEIQRTEQGDSAMYLCASSPPWRALREGFYEQYFGPGTRLTVT.

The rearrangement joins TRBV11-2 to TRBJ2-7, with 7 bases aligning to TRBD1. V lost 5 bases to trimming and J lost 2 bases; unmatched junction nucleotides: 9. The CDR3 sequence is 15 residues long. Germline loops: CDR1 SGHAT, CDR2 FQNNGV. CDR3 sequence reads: CASSPRDSLPYEQYF. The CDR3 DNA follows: TGTGCCAGCAGCCCCCGGGACAGTCTTCCCTACGAGCAGTACTTC.